This passage covers 27 T cell receptor beta chains from one sample sequenced in a study of T cells and copy number aberrations in small-cell lung cancer. Clones were sequenced by immunoSEQ multiplex PCR, and TCRdb holds only the in-frame ones, with some missing. Of 7,500 to 10,000 clones listed, 60% to 80% were seen once; the top ten hold around 32%. Material: normal tissue next to the tumor. These receptor sequences come from a man in his sixties with small cell lung cancer.

This chain joins TRBV18 and TRBJ2-1, with D possibly being TRBD2 (6 bases). The germline CDR1 and CDR2 sequences are KGHSH and LQKENI. V shed 1 base and J shed 7 bases, with 8 bases lying between them. The length of the CDR3 is 13 residues. The CDR3 nucleotides are TGTGCCAGCTCACCACTGGAGGGTAATGAGCAGTTCTTC. Translating gives CASSPLEGNEQFF.

The chain carries TRBV30 and TRBJ2-7; TRBD2 might be the D (7 bases). CDR3 length equals 14 residues. Germline loops: CDR1 GTSNPN, CDR2 SVGIG (reference sequence). V dropped 3 bases and J dropped 4 bases, with 16 bases sitting between them. The CDR3 is CAWRRGGAGYEQYF. The CDR3 coding sequence is TGTGCCTGGAGGCGAGGGGGGGCTGGGTACGAGCAGTACTTC.

A single count supports this clone. The V gene is TRBV18, the J gene TRBJ2-1; 8 nucleotides line up with TRBD2. This CDR3 has 17 amino acids. Germline V gene lookup returns CDR1 KGHSH and CDR2 LQKENI. V gave up 2 bases and J gave up 0 bases; unmatched junction bases: 6. The CDR3 DNA sequence: TGTGCCAGCTCACCATCGTTAGCGGGAAGCTCCTACAATGAGCAGTTCTTC. Translated: CASSPSLAGSSYNEQFF.

J is TRBJ2-7 and V is TRBV28; a weak D match, TRBD1 (6 bases). V lost 4 bases, J lost 0 bases, and 13 bases lay in between. CDR1 and CDR2 from the germline V gene are MDHEN and SYDVKM. The CDR3 consists of 15 residues. This CDR3 is CASSSIRDNSYEQYF. The CDR3 region has the DNA TGTGCCAGCAGTTCTATCCGGGACAACTCCTACGAGCAGTACTTC.

The V call is TRBV28, the J call TRBJ1-2, with D hard to call. Trimming took off 3 bases at V and 7 bases at J, with 12 bases between the two ends. Germline-derived CDR1 and CDR2 are MDHEN and SYDVKM. The CDR3 is 13 amino acids. CDR3 in amino acids: CASSFQLPSGYTF. CDR3 in DNA: TGTGCCAGCAGTTTCCAGTTACCCTCTGGCTACACCTTC.

The chain uses TRBV7-9 and TRBJ2-7, with 10 bases lining up with TRBD1. Germline V lookup: CDR1 SEHNR, CDR2 FQNEAQ (reference sequence). V lost 5 bases to trimming and J lost 3 bases; unmatched junction nucleotides: 4. The CDR3 consists of 14 residues. CDR3 in DNA: TGTGCCAGCAGCCTCCGGGACAGGGGCTACGAGCAGTACTTC. This encodes CASSLRDRGYEQYF.

This rearrangement joins TRBV15 to TRBJ2-1; 7 bases align to TRBD2. This CDR3 is built from 14 residues. With V trimmed by 1 base and J by 10 bases, 7 bases remained unmatched. Germline CDR1 reads LNHNV; CDR2 reads YYDKDF (reference sequence). CDR3 nucleotide sequence: TGTGCCACCAGCAGAGTTTCTTTACTAGCGGAGCAGTTCTTC. It is translated as CATSRVSLLAEQFF.

The chain employs TRBV5-6 and TRBJ2-2; D gene ambiguous. The germline gives CDR1 SGHDT, CDR2 YYEEEE. The CDR3 has 15 residues. Trimming removed 0 bases from V and 2 bases from J, with 8 bases in between. CDR3: CASSLGPSNTGELFF. The DNA of the CDR3 is TGTGCCAGCAGCTTGGGACCTTCCAACACCGGGGAGCTGTTTTTT.

This clone showed up just a few times. The rearrangement uses TRBV27 and TRBJ1-4; the D is unclear. CDR1 is MNHEY, CDR2 SMNVEV, per germline (reference sequence). This CDR3 comprises 16 residues. Between the trimmed V and J ends, which lost 5 bases and 3 bases, there was a span of 16 bases. This CDR3 is CASSPRFGDSNEKLFF. The CDR3 nucleotides read TGTGCCAGCAGTCCCCGTTTTGGAGATTCTAATGAAAAACTGTTTTTT.

The CDR3 DNA reads as TGTGCCAGCAGGGCATATAGCAATCAGCCCCAGCATTTT. The encoded protein is CASRAYSNQPQHF. J is TRBJ1-5 and V is TRBV6-6; D is unclear. The CDR3 consists of 13 residues. CDR1 and CDR2 (germline): MNHNY, SVGAGI (reference sequence). The ends were cut back, 6 bases at V and 0 bases at J, with 6 bases in the middle.

This clone was detected only once. The chain recombines TRBV11-3 with TRBJ2-3; TRBD2 aligns across 9 bases. Unmatched junction bases numbered 6, after V lost 3 bases and J lost 5 bases. CDR3 length: 15 amino acids. Germline-derived CDR1 and CDR2 are SGHNT and YENEEA. CDR3 sequence (DNA): TGTGCCAGCAGCTTCCAAGCGGGAGGTCAAGATACGCAGTATTTT. Translated, it gives CASSFQAGGQDTQYF.

The sample holds one count of this clone. The chain carries TRBV5-1 and TRBJ1-2, with TRBD1 as a possible D gene (5 bases). V was shortened by 4 bases and J by 7 bases, with 20 bases between the two germline ends. Germline CDR1 SGHRS, CDR2 YFSETQ. This CDR3 comprises 15 residues. Here the CDR3 reads CASSGEGWRTAGYTF. The CDR3 coding sequence is TGCGCCAGCAGCGGCGAGGGGTGGAGGACCGCTGGCTACACCTTC.

The chain recombines TRBV10-1 with TRBJ2-1; TRBD1 matches 7 bases. Trimming took 5 bases from V and 10 from J; bases not matched to a gene: 17. The CDR3 length is 16 residues. CDR1 WNHNN and CDR2 SYGVQD come from the germline V gene (reference sequence). The CDR3 DNA reads as TGCGCCAGCAGTAGGGCTTCGGGACAGTTTAACCAAGAGCAGTTCTTC. Translation: CASSRASGQFNQEQFF.

As DNA, the CDR3 is TGTGCCAGCAGCTTTGGGACAGGAACCTACGAGCAGTACTTC. It specifies CASSFGTGTYEQYF. The V and J genes are TRBV11-2 and TRBJ2-7; TRBD1 aligns across 8 bases. This CDR3 comprises 14 residues. CDR1 is SGHAT and CDR2 is FQNNGV in the germline V gene. With 3 bases clipped from V and 2 bases from J, the junction kept 3 bases outside the gene matches. The complete variable domain, with remaining parts taken from reference TRBV11-2 and TRBJ2-7, reads EAGVAQSPRYKIIEKRQSVAFWCNPISGHATLYWYQQILGQGPKLLIQFQNNGVVDDSQLPKDRFSAERLKGVDSTLKIQPAKLEDSAVYLCASSFGTGTYEQYFGPGTRLTVT.

V and J are TRBV28 and TRBJ2-1; no clear D. In germline, CDR1 is MDHEN, CDR2 SYDVKM. Trimming stripped 8 bases from V and 9 bases from J, with 8 bases between. The CDR3 loop spans 10 amino acids. CDR3 sequence reads: CASPRGEQFF. CDR3 DNA sequence: TGTGCCAGCCCCCGAGGTGAGCAGTTCTTC.

This sequence joins TRBV15 and TRBJ1-5, with a weak D call TRBD1 (5 bases). Germline V lookup: CDR1 LNHNV, CDR2 YYDKDF (reference sequence). V was trimmed by 5 bases and J by 0 bases, leaving 11 bases between them. The CDR3 is made up of 15 amino acids. For the CDR3, the DNA is TGTGCCACCAGCGGGGGAAGGGATAGCAATCAGCCCCAGCATTTT. It yields the protein CATSGGRDSNQPQHF.

This chain connects TRBV19 to TRBJ1-2; 7 positions match TRBD1. Unmatched junction bases numbered 10, after V lost 10 bases and J lost 8 bases. Germline loops: CDR1 LNHDA, CDR2 SQIVND (reference sequence). The CDR3 spans 12 residues. The CDR3 DNA sequence: TGTGCCACCCAGGGGGGACGCTCCGGCTACACCTTC. It translates to CATQGGRSGYTF.

This clone was observed a few times. The identical CDR3 is also encoded by other nucleotide sequences in the sample. The rearrangement links TRBV19 to TRBJ2-7; 10 nucleotides agree with TRBD2. Germline V gene data show CDR1 as LNHDA and CDR2 as SQIVND (reference sequence). V was clipped by 5 bases and J by 2 bases; unmatched bases: 3. There are 14 residues in the CDR3. CDR3 DNA: TGTGCCAGTAGTCCTAGCGGGAGCGCCTACGAGCAGTACTTC. This gives the protein CASSPSGSAYEQYF.

In its sample, this clone was seen once. The rearrangement uses TRBV27 and TRBJ2-3, with TRBD1 as a possible D gene (8 bases). The germline CDR1 and CDR2 sequences are MNHEY and SMNVEV (reference sequence). V lost 8 bases to trimming and J lost 0 bases, with 15 bases between them. The CDR3 is made up of 15 amino acids. As DNA, the CDR3 is TGTGCCAGCGGAACAGGGGGGGCCAGCACAGATACGCAGTATTTT. Translated: CASGTGGASTDTQYF.

The CDR3 sequence: CASSRSSGIHGYTF. CDR3 bases: TGTGCCAGCAGCCGATCCTCGGGGATCCATGGCTACACCTTC. The rearrangement uses TRBV6-5 and TRBJ1-2; D is ambiguous. The length of the CDR3 is 14 residues. Trimming removed 6 bases at V and 6 bases at J, with 17 bases between. Per the germline V gene, CDR1 is MNHEY and CDR2 is SVGAGI.

This chain connects TRBV28 to TRBJ1-5; perhaps TRBD1 as D (5 bases). Germline CDR1 MDHEN, CDR2 SYDVKM. The germline V and J ends were trimmed by 8 bases and 0 bases, with 14 bases remaining between them. This CDR3 comprises 15 residues. CDR3 loop: CASGEGTASNQPQHF. DNA for the CDR3: TGTGCCAGCGGAGAGGGGACCGCTAGCAATCAGCCCCAGCATTTT.

This sequence joins TRBV19 and TRBJ2-1; D gene ambiguous. Germline V gene lookup returns CDR1 LNHDA and CDR2 SQIVND (reference sequence). CDR3 size: 17 residues. V lost 7 bases, J lost 1 base, and 20 bases lay in between. CDR3: CASNNPKGPWSYNEQFF. The DNA for the CDR3 is TGTGCCAGTAACAACCCGAAAGGGCCGTGGTCCTACAATGAGCAGTTCTTC.

This clone is deemed medium-sized. The chain uses TRBV5-6 and TRBJ2-6; D gene unclear. This CDR3 comprises 16 residues. Trimming removed 0 bases from V and 2 bases from J, with 9 bases in between. Germline CDR1 and CDR2: SGHDT and YYEEEE. CDR3 in amino acids: CASSLGPTTGANVLTF. The CDR3 nucleotides are TGTGCCAGCAGCTTGGGGCCCACCACTGGGGCCAACGTCCTGACTTTC.

The V call is TRBV5-6, the J call TRBJ2-1; TRBD1 matches 8 bases. Trimming removed 5 bases from V and 5 bases from J; junction bases left unmatched: 9. The CDR3 is made up of 15 amino acids. The germline CDR1 and CDR2 sequences are SGHDT and YYEEEE. This CDR3 reads CASRVNRGFNNEQFF. The CDR3 nucleotides are TGTGCCAGCAGGGTAAACAGGGGGTTCAACAATGAGCAGTTCTTC.

The chain has TRBV9 and TRBJ2-3, with 15 bases that match TRBD2. V lost 3 bases and J lost 2; bases outside the gene matches: 16. Germline V gives CDR1 SGDLS, CDR2 YYNGEE. The CDR3 extends over 21 amino acids. The CDR3 is CASSAYPSRGLAGGNTDTQYF. CDR3 coding DNA: TGTGCCAGCAGCGCCTACCCTTCTAGGGGACTAGCGGGAGGTAACACAGATACGCAGTATTTT. Full variable domain (outside the CDR3, taken from reference TRBV9 and TRBJ2-3): DSGVTQTPKHLITATGQRVTLRCSPRSGDLSVYWYQQSLDQGLQFLIQYYNGEERAKGNILERFSAQQFPDLHSELNLSSLELGDSALYFCASSAYPSRGLAGGNTDTQYFGPGTRLTVL.

CDR3 in DNA: TGTGCCAGCAGTGAAGAGGGAGGCAGGGGATCAGAGACCCAGTACTTC. Encoded protein: CASSEEGGRGSETQYF. The rearrangement uses TRBV6-1 and TRBJ2-5; D is tentatively TRBD1 or TRBD2 (6 bases each). The CDR3 contains 16 residues. Trimming cost V 1 base and J 4 bases, with 16 bases left between them. Germline V gene lookup returns CDR1 MNHNS and CDR2 SASEGT.

This chain connects TRBV28 to TRBJ2-3; 8 bases agree with TRBD1. CDR1 is MDHEN, CDR2 SYDVKM, per germline. This CDR3 contains 15 residues. V shed 6 bases, J shed 5 bases, and the junction held 10 bases outside the gene matches. This chain's CDR3 is CASRGSGTGEDTQYF. The CDR3 region has the DNA TGTGCCAGCAGGGGCTCCGGGACAGGTGAAGATACGCAGTATTTT.